The next 31 T cell receptor beta chains were all read from a single sample in a study of blood T cell repertoires in COVID-19 (dated by TCRdb to between 2020 and 2021). The library was produced with the immunoSEQ multiplex PCR assay. This immuneACCESS table, as held by TCRdb, lists in-frame sequences with V and J called but not all clones. Of the missing ones, under half trace to an unresolved V gene in checked studies; the others have no known cause. This sample gives about 97,000 clones in total; around 88% of them show up just once. Of the sample, roughly 2.1% is held by the ten largest clones. The specimen sequenced was peripheral blood. The receptors originated from a man aged 50-59 years with COVID-19, enrolled during active disease.

This chain links TRBV7-2 with TRBJ1-1; TRBD1 agrees at 7 bases. The germline V gene has CDR1 SGHTA and CDR2 FQGNSA. Trimming cost V 7 bases and J 0 bases; bases outside gene matches: 2. The CDR3 is made up of 13 amino acids. CDR3 bases: TGTGCCAGCACCGGGACAGTGAACACTGAAGCTTTCTTT. This sequence encodes CASTGTVNTEAFF.

The V gene is TRBV5-1, the J gene TRBJ2-1, with 10 positions matching TRBD2. CDR3 size: 18 residues. Trimming cost V 2 bases and J 3 bases; bases outside gene matches: 11. Per the germline V gene, CDR1 is SGHRS and CDR2 is YFSETQ. For the CDR3, the DNA is TGCGCCAGCAGCTTTGGTTTCACTAGCGGGGCGAACTACAATGAGCAGTTCTTC. It translates to CASSFGFTSGANYNEQFF.

The rearrangement joins TRBV7-3 to TRBJ1-5; possible D gene TRBD1, 6 bases. The CDR3 covers 15 residues. V lost 5 bases and J 1 base, leaving 12 bases between the germline ends. Germline loops: CDR1 SGHTA, CDR2 FQGTGA. CDR3 loop: CASSPGGHSNQPQHF. CDR3 coding DNA: TGTGCCAGCAGCCCTGGGGGCCACAGCAATCAGCCCCAGCATTTT.

This chain links TRBV18 with TRBJ1-6, with D tentatively TRBD1 (6 bases). Germline-derived CDR1 and CDR2 are KGHSH and LQKENI. CDR3 size: 13 residues. The ends were cut back, 4 bases at V and 14 bases at J, with 15 bases in the middle. The CDR3 DNA reads as TGTGCCAGCTCACTTAACAGGGATGAAGCCCTCCACTTT. Its translation is CASSLNRDEALHF.

The CDR3 sequence: CASSKGTGGAENIQYF. DNA for the CDR3: TGTGCCAGTAGCAAAGGGACAGGGGGCGCGGAAAACATTCAGTACTTC. The chain couples TRBV19 to TRBJ2-4; 12 bases agree with TRBD1. Germline CDR1 and CDR2: LNHDA and SQIVND (reference sequence). The CDR3 totals 16 residues. The junction had 8 bases not matched to a gene; V was cut back by 6 bases and J by 5 bases.

V gene TRBV6-5 combines with J gene TRBJ1-4; the D is unclear. From germline, CDR1 is MNHEY and CDR2 SVGAGI. Trimming removed 7 bases at V and 7 bases at J, with 7 bases between. The CDR3 has 11 amino acids. CDR3 sequence reads: CASKRGEKLFF. CDR3 in DNA: TGTGCCAGCAAGCGGGGTGAAAAACTGTTTTTT.

This chain connects TRBV10-2 to TRBJ1-5; no clear D. Germline CDR1 WSHSY, CDR2 SAAADI. This CDR3 comprises 13 residues. V was trimmed by 7 bases and J by 3 bases, leaving 10 bases between them. CDR3: CASTLAHNQPQHF. The CDR3 region has the DNA TGCGCCAGCACACTCGCTCACAATCAGCCCCAGCATTTT.

The chain has TRBV7-9 and TRBJ1-1; a possible D gene is TRBD1 (5 bases). Germline V gives CDR1 SEHNR, CDR2 FQNEAQ (reference sequence). The V end lost 4 bases, the J end lost 4 bases, and 16 bases lay between the germline ends. The CDR3 has 15 residues. CDR3 sequence (DNA): TGTGCCAGCAGCTCAAGCAACTTGGGGGGCACTGAAGCTTTCTTT. This codes for CASSSSNLGGTEAFF.

V usage is TRBV9 and J usage is TRBJ1-5; D may be TRBD1 (6 bases). This CDR3 has 14 residues. Germline CDR1 reads SGDLS; CDR2 reads YYNGEE. The ends were cut back, 8 bases at V and 0 bases at J, with 12 bases in the middle. The CDR3 here is CASGGDTSNQPQHF. DNA for the CDR3: TGTGCCAGTGGGGGGGACACTAGCAATCAGCCCCAGCATTTT.

The J gene is TRBJ2-1, the V gene TRBV7-2; 8 bases map to TRBD1. The CDR3 sequence is 16 residues long. Trimming removed 4 bases from V and 3 bases from J; junction bases left unmatched: 8. Germline V gives CDR1 SGHTA, CDR2 FQGNSA. In DNA, the CDR3 is TGTGCCAGCAGCTCATCGACAGGGGTATACTACAATGAGCAGTTCTTC. Its protein product is CASSSSTGVYYNEQFF. Using reference TRBV7-2 and TRBJ2-1 for the parts outside the CDR3, the full variable domain is GAGVSQSPSNKVTEKGKDVELRCDPISGHTALYWYRQSLGQGLEFLIYFQGNSAPDKSGLPSDRFSAERTGGSVSTLTIQRTQQEDSAVYLCASSSSTGVYYNEQFFGPGTRLTVL.

This chain connects TRBV7-9 to TRBJ2-7; D ambiguous. CDR1 is SEHNR, CDR2 FQNEAQ, per germline (reference sequence). The CDR3 totals 11 residues. Trimming shortened V by 5 bases and J by 3 bases, and 5 bases separated the two germline ends. The CDR3 sequence is CASSASYEQYF. CDR3 bases: TGTGCCAGCAGCGCTAGCTACGAGCAGTACTTC.

The V gene is TRBV5-1, the J gene TRBJ2-7; a weak D match, TRBD1 (6 bases). The CDR3 runs 15 residues. V was cut by 4 bases and J by 7 bases, with 21 bases left in between. CDR1 and CDR2 (germline): SGHRS, YFSETQ. The CDR3 DNA reads as TGCGCCAGCAGCACCTGGACAGTCAGGGGTCTTGAGCAGTACTTC. This codes for CASSTWTVRGLEQYF. Based on the CDR3 plus reference TRBV5-1 and TRBJ2-7, the full variable domain is KAGVTQTPRYLIKTRGQQVTLSCSPISGHRSVSWYQQTPGQGLQFLFEYFSETQRNKGNFPGRFSGRQFSNSRSEMNVSTLELGDSALYLCASSTWTVRGLEQYFGPGTRLTVT.

V usage is TRBV6-5 and J usage is TRBJ2-1, with 7 bases lining up with TRBD2. The junction had 9 bases not matched to a gene; V was cut back by 4 bases and J by 15 bases. The germline CDR1 and CDR2 sequences are MNHEY and SVGAGI. The CDR3 is made up of 12 amino acids. The CDR3 loop is CASSSIGLGLFF. DNA of the CDR3: TGTGCCAGCAGTTCAATAGGACTAGGGCTGTTCTTC.

Notes on this clone: The identical CDR3 is also encoded by other nucleotide sequences in the sample. CDR3 sequence reads: CSARSGFEQYF. In nucleotides, the CDR3 is TGCAGTGCTAGATCCGGGTTCGAGCAGTACTTC. The chain is built from TRBV20-1 and TRBJ2-7; unclear D gene. With 2 bases removed from V and 6 bases from J, the gap between germline ends came to 8 bases. Germline V gene data show CDR1 as DFQATT and CDR2 as SNEGSKA (reference sequence). The CDR3 is 11 residues long.

The V call is TRBV7-8, the J call TRBJ1-1; no definite D call. The CDR3 extends over 15 amino acids. Trimming removed 5 bases from V and 0 bases from J, with 13 bases in between. Germline loops: CDR1 SGHVS, CDR2 FQNEAQ. The CDR3 here is CASSVRGRMNTEAFF. The CDR3 coding sequence is TGTGCCAGCAGCGTCAGAGGGCGGATGAACACTGAAGCTTTCTTT.

The V and J genes are TRBV12-3 or TRBV12-4 and TRBJ2-5; no reliable D call. The CDR3 totals 11 residues. The ends were cut back, 3 bases at V and 10 bases at J, with 9 bases in the middle. The CDR3 sequence is CASSFSWIQYF. The CDR3 nucleotides are TGTGCCAGCAGTTTTAGCTGGATCCAGTACTTC.

This chain links TRBV29-1 with TRBJ2-2; 10 bases are a match to TRBD1. The CDR3 spans 15 residues. Germline lookup yields CDR1 SQVTM and CDR2 ANQGSEA. After removal of 7 bases from V and 5 bases from J, the junction contained 10 bases not matched to a gene. Here the CDR3 reads CSAASDRGKTGELFF. In DNA, the CDR3 is TGCAGCGCTGCCTCGGACAGGGGGAAAACCGGGGAGCTGTTTTTT.

This chain uses TRBV6-2 or TRBV6-3 with TRBJ2-3; TRBD2 matches 7 bases. CDR3 length: 16 amino acids. CDR1 MNHEY and CDR2 SVGEGT come from the germline V gene. J was trimmed by 4 bases and V by 4 bases; bases with no gene match: 11. The CDR3: CASSSTSAGAPDTQYF. CDR3 coding DNA: TGTGCCAGCAGTTCAACTAGCGCAGGTGCCCCAGATACGCAGTATTTT.

The J gene is TRBJ2-1, the V gene TRBV24-1; 13 nucleotides align to TRBD2. Germline CDR1 KGHDR, CDR2 SFDVKD. This CDR3 comprises 21 residues. Unmatched junction bases numbered 11, after V lost 1 base and J lost 0 bases. CDR3 loop: CATSDFTGTSGTGSSYNEQFF. CDR3 bases: TGTGCCACCAGTGATTTCACAGGGACTAGCGGGACTGGTAGCTCCTACAATGAGCAGTTCTTC.

The CDR3 nucleotides read TGTGCCAGCAGCTCCTACAGGAGCACAGATACGCAGTATTTT. As protein: CASSSYRSTDTQYF. V and J are TRBV5-4 and TRBJ2-3, with D perhaps matching TRBD1 (5 bases). Germline CDR1 and CDR2: SGHNT and YYREEE (reference sequence). The CDR3 extends over 14 amino acids. The germline V and J ends were trimmed by 3 bases and 0 bases, with 8 bases remaining between them.

The chain carries TRBV7-2 and TRBJ1-5; D possibly corresponds to TRBD1 (5 bases). This CDR3 spans 15 amino acids. Germline-derived CDR1 and CDR2 are SGHTA and FQGNSA. Trimming removed 5 bases at V and 0 bases at J, with 11 bases between. The CDR3: CASSRGGGSNQPQHF. The CDR3 DNA reads TGTGCCAGCAGCCGCGGCGGGGGTAGCAATCAGCCCCAGCATTTT. Supplemented by reference TRBV7-2 and TRBJ1-5, the full variable domain reads GAGVSQSPSNKVTEKGKDVELRCDPISGHTALYWYRQSLGQGLEFLIYFQGNSAPDKSGLPSDRFSAERTGGSVSTLTIQRTQQEDSAVYLCASSRGGGSNQPQHFGDGTRLSIL.

V is TRBV2 and J is TRBJ1-5, with unresolved D. CDR1 is SNHLY and CDR2 is FYNNEI in the germline V gene. The CDR3 totals 14 residues. The germline V and J ends were trimmed by 3 bases and 1 base, with 7 bases remaining between them. The CDR3 nucleotides are TGTGCCAGCAGTGAGCTACCGAGCAATCAGCCCCAGCATTTT. The encoded protein is CASSELPSNQPQHF. Based on the CDR3 plus reference TRBV2 and TRBJ1-5, the full variable domain is EPEVTQTPSHQVTQMGQEVILRCVPISNHLYFYWYRQILGQKVEFLVSFYNNEISEKSEIFDDQFSVERPDGSNFTLKIRSTKLEDSAMYFCASSELPSNQPQHFGDGTRLSIL.

The CDR3 DNA follows: TGTGCCAGTACCCAGGGCGACCAGCCCCAGCATTTT. It codes for CASTQGDQPQHF. The chain combines TRBV19 with TRBJ1-5; perhaps TRBD1 as D (5 bases). Per germline, CDR1 LNHDA and CDR2 SQIVND (reference sequence). V was cut by 7 bases and J by 7 bases, with 11 bases left in between. The CDR3 consists of 12 residues.

The chain couples TRBV18 to TRBJ1-1; 8 bases are a match to TRBD1. V lost 9 bases and J lost 1; bases outside the gene matches: 4. The CDR3 contains 13 residues. The germline CDR1 and CDR2 sequences are KGHSH and LQKENI. The CDR3 spells CASTGTGNTEAFF. The CDR3 nucleotides read TGTGCCAGTACTGGGACAGGGAACACTGAAGCTTTCTTT.

This chain connects TRBV27 to TRBJ1-6, with a weak D call TRBD1 (5 bases). The CDR3 has 14 amino acids. Deletions cut 5 bases from V and 4 bases from J, with 9 bases between. Germline V CDR1 and CDR2: MNHEY, SMNVEV (reference sequence). CDR3 sequence: CASSPQGYNSPLHF. CDR3 nucleotides: TGTGCCAGCAGTCCCCAGGGATATAATTCACCCCTCCACTTT.

The chain recombines TRBV2 with TRBJ2-7, with D possibly being TRBD2 (5 bases). Trimming shortened V by 7 bases and J by 4 bases, and 17 bases separated the two germline ends. Germline values: CDR1 SNHLY, CDR2 FYNNEI. CDR3 size: 14 residues. CDR3 nucleotides: TGTGCCAGCATGAGGAGCAGGTGGAGGTACGAGCAGTACTTC. It is translated as CASMRSRWRYEQYF.

This chain links TRBV6-5 with TRBJ1-4, with 7 bases that match TRBD1. The trim removed 6 bases at V and 5 bases at J, leaving 9 bases unmatched. CDR1 MNHEY and CDR2 SVGAGI come from the germline V gene. CDR3 length: 15 amino acids. The CDR3 bases are TGTGCCAGCAGAACGGACAGGACGAACAATGAAAAACTGTTTTTT. Translation gives CASRTDRTNNEKLFF.

V gene TRBV20-1 combines with J gene TRBJ1-5, with 10 bases lining up with TRBD1. V lost 3 bases and J lost 0; bases outside the gene matches: 2. The CDR3 extends over 15 amino acids. Per the germline V gene, CDR1 is DFQATT and CDR2 is SNEGSKA (reference sequence). The CDR3 region is CSASDRGLSNQPQHF. The CDR3 nucleotides are TGCAGTGCTAGTGACAGGGGGCTTAGCAATCAGCCCCAGCATTTT.

V gene TRBV27 combines with J gene TRBJ1-2; tentatively, D is TRBD1 (6 bases). Germline assignment: CDR1 MNHEY and CDR2 SMNVEV (reference sequence). CDR3 length: 15 residues. Trimming removed 2 bases at V and 2 bases at J, with 12 bases between. In DNA, the CDR3 is TGTGCCAGCAGTTTAGTCGGCAGGGGCAACTATGGCTACACCTTC. Protein sequence: CASSLVGRGNYGYTF.

This chain connects TRBV7-3 to TRBJ2-3; 10 nucleotides match TRBD2. The CDR3 loop spans 14 amino acids. V lost 4 bases and J lost 3; bases outside the gene matches: 1. In germline, CDR1 is SGHTA, CDR2 FQGTGA. The DNA for the CDR3 is TGTGCCAGCAGCTCAGCGGGGGGGACAGATACGCAGTATTTT. Amino acid sequence: CASSSAGGTDTQYF.

The chain recombines TRBV7-9 with TRBJ1-1; a weak D match, TRBD1 (6 bases). Germline V CDR1 and CDR2: SEHNR, FQNEAQ (reference sequence). Trimming left V 5 bases short and J 0 bases short, with 10 bases between. The CDR3 sequence is 14 residues long. Here the CDR3 reads CASSREGVNTEAFF. CDR3 in DNA: TGTGCCAGCAGCCGCGAGGGGGTGAACACTGAAGCTTTCTTT.